This entry lists 20 T cell receptor beta chains sequenced from one sample in a study of shared clonotypes between healthy human individuals. TCRdb's table, derived via immunoSEQ multiplex PCR, lists solely in-frame clones and lacks some. The table shows millions of clones, with roughly 92% occurring only once. The sample was naive CD4+ T cells sorted from blood. Sample subset: CD45RA+ positively selected. The receptor set was obtained from a man aged 18-30 years in good health.

This sequence joins TRBV6-5 and TRBJ1-6, with D unclear. The V end was cut by 9 bases, the J end by 10 bases, with 16 bases between. Germline-derived CDR1 and CDR2 are MNHEY and SVGAGI. The length of the CDR3 is 13 residues. As DNA, the CDR3 is TGTGCCAGTAGGGTAGGAGGGATATCACCCCTCCACTTT. Translated, it gives CASRVGGISPLHF.

This rearrangement joins TRBV15 to TRBJ2-2; D possibly corresponds to TRBD2 (6 bases). The CDR3 totals 16 residues. The V and J ends lost 3 bases and 4 bases respectively, with 15 bases between them. Germline V gives CDR1 LNHNV, CDR2 YYDKDF (reference sequence). CDR3 sequence reads: CATSRGGAKATGELFF. In DNA, the CDR3 is TGTGCCACCAGCAGGGGCGGGGCCAAGGCCACCGGGGAGCTGTTTTTT.

The chain carries TRBV6-5 and TRBJ2-3; D is possibly TRBD2 (5 bases). The CDR3 contains 16 residues. The V gene's germline CDR1 is MNHEY and CDR2 SVGAGI. V was shortened by 0 bases and J by 0 bases, with 10 bases between the two germline ends. CDR3 nucleotide sequence: TGTGCCAGCAGTTACTCGCCGGGAAGCAGCACAGATACGCAGTATTTT. Protein product: CASSYSPGSSTDTQYF.

The chain uses TRBV4-3 and TRBJ2-5; 12 positions agree with TRBD2. The J call may be wrong; the DNA end is better matched by TRBJ2-7. This CDR3 region has 15 residues. CDR1 is LGHNA, CDR2 YSLEER, per germline. The CDR3 region is CASSRGLAGSYEQYF. In DNA, the CDR3 is TGCGCCAGCAGCCGAGGACTAGCGGGGTCCTACGAGCAGTACTTC.

The genes are TRBV5-1 and TRBJ1-2, with D possibly being TRBD1 (6 bases). The CDR3 has 14 residues. Looked up from germline, CDR1 is SGHRS and CDR2 is YFSETQ. Trimming took off 4 bases at V and 5 bases at J, with 15 bases between the two ends. In DNA, the CDR3 is TGCGCCAGCAGCATACAGGGAGAGGGTTATGGCTACACCTTC. Translated, it gives CASSIQGEGYGYTF.

This rearrangement joins TRBV5-6 to TRBJ2-7, with D unresolved. V lost 4 bases, J lost 0 bases, and 14 bases lay in between. Germline V gene lookup returns CDR1 SGHDT and CDR2 YYEEEE. The CDR3 loop spans 15 amino acids. CDR3 residues: CASSPKAPSSYEQYF. The CDR3 region has the DNA TGTGCCAGCAGCCCGAAGGCACCCAGCTCCTACGAGCAGTACTTC.

The genes are TRBV6-6 and TRBJ2-1; D is ambiguous. The V end was cut by 6 bases, the J end by 0 bases, with 12 bases between. The CDR3 spans 15 residues. Germline-derived CDR1 and CDR2 are MNHNY and SVGAGI (reference sequence). The CDR3 DNA reads TGTGCCAGCAGATTCGGAATTAGCTCCTACAATGAGCAGTTCTTC. As protein: CASRFGISSYNEQFF.

The V gene is TRBV6-6, the J gene TRBJ2-7; no definite D call. Trimming pared 2 bases from V and 1 base from J, leaving 9 bases between. CDR3 length: 14 residues. The germline V gene has CDR1 MNHNY and CDR2 SVGAGI (reference sequence). CDR3 coding DNA: TGTGCCAGCAGTTACGGAGCGAGATCCTACGAGCAGTACTTC. Translating it yields CASSYGARSYEQYF.

The rearrangement uses TRBV30 and TRBJ2-5, with TRBD2 matching 13 bases. The CDR3 covers 15 residues. Trimming removed 2 bases from V and 5 bases from J; junction bases left unmatched: 5. Germline assignment: CDR1 GTSNPN and CDR2 SVGIG (reference sequence). CDR3 amino acids: CAWSRTSGRTETQYF. For the CDR3, the DNA is TGTGCCTGGAGTAGGACTAGCGGGAGAACGGAGACCCAGTACTTC.

This clone was observed a few times. The chain combines TRBV5-1 with TRBJ2-2, with 7 bases aligning to TRBD1. Germline lookup yields CDR1 SGHRS and CDR2 YFSETQ. The CDR3 spans 16 residues. After removal of 4 bases from V and 7 bases from J, the junction contained 13 bases not matched to a gene. The DNA of the CDR3 is TGCGCCAGCAGCAGCGGAGGACAGGCCTCGCTCGGGGAGCTGTTTTTT. Translation gives CASSSGGQASLGELFF.

On this clone itself: Other DNA sequences in this specimen translate into the identical CDR3. The V call is TRBV4-3, the J call TRBJ2-1; the D is unclear. The CDR3 spans 12 residues. Trimming removed 0 bases at V and 9 bases at J, with 6 bases between. CDR1 is LGHNA, CDR2 YSLEER, per germline. The CDR3 sequence: CASSQDRAEQFF. The CDR3 region has the DNA TGCGCCAGCAGCCAAGATAGGGCTGAGCAGTTCTTC.

In nucleotides, the CDR3 is TGTGCCAGTAGTCCGCGGGACCGGTCAACTAATGAAAAACTGTTTTTT. Translation: CASSPRDRSTNEKLFF. The V and J genes are TRBV19 and TRBJ1-4; a weak D match, TRBD1 (5 bases). The germline V gene encodes CDR1 LNHDA and CDR2 SQIVND (reference sequence). V shed 5 bases and J shed 0 bases, with 13 bases lying between them. The length of the CDR3 is 16 residues.

For this clone: Other DNA sequences in the sample encode the same CDR3. This chain uses TRBV5-1 with TRBJ2-1; TRBD1 might be the D (5 bases). Trimming left V 1 base short and J 7 bases short, with 9 bases between. This CDR3 has 13 residues. CDR1 is SGHRS, CDR2 YFSETQ, per germline. CDR3 coding DNA: TGCGCCAGCAGCTTGCAGGGTGGGAATGAGCAGTTCTTC. Translation: CASSLQGGNEQFF.

The V call is TRBV30, the J call TRBJ1-1; D is undetermined. CDR3 length: 14 residues. Per germline, CDR1 GTSNPN and CDR2 SVGIG (reference sequence). The V and J ends lost 4 bases and 1 base respectively, with 13 bases between them. CDR3 coding DNA: TGTGCCTGGAAGCGGGGTCCCTCGAACACTGAAGCTTTCTTT. The encoded protein is CAWKRGPSNTEAFF.

V and J are TRBV7-9 and TRBJ1-2; D is ambiguous. The CDR3 length is 13 residues. Looked up from germline, CDR1 is SEHNR and CDR2 is FQNEAQ (reference sequence). Trimming pared 1 base from V and 6 bases from J, leaving 9 bases between. CDR3 amino acids: CASSLGVGDGYTF. The CDR3 DNA is TGTGCCAGCAGCTTAGGTGTGGGAGATGGCTACACCTTC. Drawing the rest from reference TRBV7-9 and TRBJ1-2, the complete variable domain is DTGVSQNPRHKITKRGQNVTFRCDPISEHNRLYWYRQTLGQGPEFLTYFQNEAQLEKSRLLSDRFSAERPKGSFSTLEIQRTEQGDSAMYLCASSLGVGDGYTFGSGTRLTVV.

This clone was found a few times. V usage is TRBV14 and J usage is TRBJ1-1; D is undetermined. Germline lookup yields CDR1 SGHDN and CDR2 FVKESK. V lost 4 bases to trimming and J lost 1 base, with 19 bases between them. The CDR3 runs 17 residues. The CDR3 spells CASSLRTPAQRNTEAFF. The CDR3 DNA reads TGTGCCAGCAGCCTTCGCACCCCGGCCCAGAGGAACACTGAAGCTTTCTTT.

The chain has TRBV9 and TRBJ2-2, with 14 positions matching TRBD2. Germline CDR1 reads SGDLS; CDR2 reads YYNGEE. The CDR3 extends over 18 amino acids. V shed 2 bases, J shed 4 bases, and the junction held 7 bases outside the gene matches. The CDR3 loop reads CASSVSGTSGSGTGELFF. CDR3 in DNA: TGTGCCAGCAGCGTTTCGGGGACTAGCGGGAGTGGCACCGGGGAGCTGTTTTTT.

This rearrangement joins TRBV4-1 to TRBJ1-3; tentative D call: TRBD1 (6 bases). The CDR3 spans 19 residues. The germline V gene encodes CDR1 MGHRA and CDR2 YSYEKL. V dropped 2 bases and J dropped 0 bases, with 20 bases sitting between them. The CDR3 coding sequence is TGCGCCAGCAGCCAATCCGCCCAGACGGGACAAGGCTCTGGAAACACCATATATTTT. Translation: CASSQSAQTGQGSGNTIYF.

The chain joins TRBV10-3 to TRBJ1-2; D is unresolved. Germline CDR1 reads ENHRY; CDR2 reads SYGVKD. This CDR3 is 13 amino acids long. Trimming shortened V by 4 bases and J by 2 bases, and 8 bases separated the two germline ends. CDR3: CAISGTDNYGYTF. The CDR3 coding sequence is TGTGCCATCAGTGGGACGGACAACTATGGCTACACCTTC.

This clone was picked up one time. The V gene is TRBV5-4, the J gene TRBJ2-3; D unclear. The germline gives CDR1 SGHNT, CDR2 YYREEE (reference sequence). The CDR3 loop spans 15 amino acids. Between the trimmed V and J ends, which lost 0 bases and 0 bases, there was a span of 8 bases. The CDR3 spells CASSLAVLSTDTQYF. CDR3 DNA: TGTGCCAGCAGCTTGGCCGTCCTGAGCACAGATACGCAGTATTTT.